These 25 T cell receptor beta chains share one sample of origin, sequenced in a study of blood T cell repertoires in COVID-19. The method was immunoSEQ multiplex PCR; TCRdb's version includes in-frame clones alone and lacks a portion of them. There are some 200,000 clones in the sample; about 80% occur only once, and over 2.5% lies in the top ten. The sample comprised peripheral blood. These receptors were obtained from a human donor with acute or convalescent COVID-19. The donor label of this sample is uncertain.

The V call is TRBV3-1 (or the pseudogene TRBV3-2), the J call TRBJ2-5; D gene uncertain. This CDR3 is built from 13 residues. V was pared by 1 base and J by 2 bases, with 5 bases between. Germline CDR1 and CDR2: LGHDT and YNNKEL (reference sequence). In DNA, the CDR3 is TGTGCCAGCAGCCAAGTGCGGCAAGAGACCCAGTACTTC. Translation gives CASSQVRQETQYF.

V is TRBV28 and J is TRBJ1-1, with 7 bases matching TRBD1. V trimming: 3 bases; J trimming: 5 bases; junction bases outside the gene matches: 9. The germline V gene encodes CDR1 MDHEN and CDR2 SYDVKM. CDR3 length: 15 amino acids. For the CDR3, the DNA is TGTGCCAGCAGTTTCCCGACAGGGCCGGGGACTGAAGCTTTCTTT. Protein: CASSFPTGPGTEAFF.

The count of this clone is one. The chain carries TRBV7-9 and TRBJ2-5; 11 bases are shared with TRBD2. This CDR3 region has 16 residues. Germline V lookup: CDR1 SEHNR, CDR2 FQNEAQ (reference sequence). V was pared by 5 bases and J by 3 bases, with 8 bases of the junction left unmatched. The CDR3 nucleotides read TGTGCCAGCAGCCCAGGACTAGCGGGTCTCAAAGAGACCCAGTACTTC. Translated, it gives CASSPGLAGLKETQYF.

This chain uses TRBV27 with TRBJ2-1, with D possibly being TRBD1 (5 bases). Trimming left V 5 bases short and J 2 bases short, with 16 bases between. CDR3 length: 16 amino acids. The germline V gene has CDR1 MNHEY and CDR2 SMNVEV (reference sequence). This CDR3 is CASSPSGINTYNEQFF. As DNA, the CDR3 is TGTGCCAGCAGTCCTTCAGGGATTAATACCTACAATGAGCAGTTCTTC.

CDR3 loop: CASSPYLDANTGELFF. The CDR3 DNA follows: TGTGCCAGCAGCCCCTACCTAGACGCGAACACCGGGGAGCTGTTTTTT. This chain links TRBV9 with TRBJ2-2; D gene ambiguous. Trimming pared 4 bases from V and 0 bases from J, leaving 13 bases between. The CDR3 has 16 residues. The germline V gene has CDR1 SGDLS and CDR2 YYNGEE.

This clone turned up a few times. This sequence joins TRBV5-6 and TRBJ1-1; 8 positions match TRBD1. The CDR3 runs 12 residues. V was clipped by 4 bases and J by 8 bases; unmatched bases: 4. CDR1 is SGHDT, CDR2 YYEEEE, per germline. The CDR3 reads CASSRTGREAFF. In DNA, the CDR3 is TGTGCCAGCAGCCGGACAGGGCGGGAAGCTTTCTTT.

The genes are TRBV2 and TRBJ1-1, with a weak D call TRBD1 (6 bases). V was clipped by 4 bases and J by 0 bases, with 9 bases between them. Germline assignment: CDR1 SNHLY and CDR2 FYNNEI. CDR3 size: 14 residues. The CDR3: CASSGNRVNTEAFF. The CDR3 DNA sequence: TGTGCCAGCAGTGGGAACAGGGTGAACACTGAAGCTTTCTTT.

The V gene is TRBV29-1, the J gene TRBJ2-7; 12 nucleotides match TRBD1. This CDR3 has 13 amino acids. Germline V CDR1 and CDR2: SQVTM, ANQGSEA. Germline trimming cut 7 bases from V and 6 bases from J; bases unmatched to any gene: 7. The chain's CDR3 is CSAGTGGALEQYF. The CDR3 coding sequence is TGCAGCGCAGGGACAGGGGGCGCTCTCGAGCAGTACTTC.

The gene calls are TRBV18 and TRBJ2-7; the match to TRBD2 covers 9 bases. The CDR3 has 14 residues. The ends lost 3 bases at V and 6 bases at J; junction bases unmatched: 6. Germline V gene lookup returns CDR1 KGHSH and CDR2 LQKENI. The chain's CDR3 is CASSPIAGVGEQYF. CDR3 bases: TGTGCCAGCTCACCTATAGCGGGGGTCGGCGAGCAGTACTTC.

This sequence joins TRBV27 and TRBJ1-1; tentative D call: TRBD1 (5 bases). V was trimmed by 7 bases and J by 6 bases, leaving 15 bases between them. The germline CDR1 and CDR2 sequences are MNHEY and SMNVEV (reference sequence). The CDR3 totals 13 residues. In DNA, the CDR3 is TGTGCCAGCACGGGTAGGGGTTTTGCTGAAGCTTTCTTT. This gives the protein CASTGRGFAEAFF.

This sequence joins TRBV19 and TRBJ1-5; possibly TRBD1 for D (6 bases). Germline lookup yields CDR1 LNHDA and CDR2 SQIVND (reference sequence). CDR3 length: 13 residues. The V end was cut by 7 bases, the J end by 3 bases, with 10 bases between. CDR3 nucleotide sequence: TGTGCCAGTATGGGGACATTCAATCAGCCCCAGCATTTT. This codes for CASMGTFNQPQHF.

The V gene is TRBV30, the J gene TRBJ2-7, with D tentatively TRBD2 (6 bases). The V end was cut by 5 bases, the J end by 3 bases, with 14 bases between. In germline, CDR1 is GTSNPN, CDR2 SVGIG (reference sequence). CDR3 length: 13 residues. The CDR3 sequence: CAWGAGLYYEQYF. CDR3 DNA sequence: TGTGCCTGGGGGGCGGGACTCTACTACGAGCAGTACTTC. The whole variable domain, remainder taken from reference TRBV30 and TRBJ2-7, is SQTIHQWPATLVQPVGSPLSLECTVEGTSNPNLYWYRQAAGRGLQLLFYSVGIGQISSEVPQNLSASRPQDRQFILSSKKLLLSDSGFYLCAWGAGLYYEQYFGPGTRLTVT.

In its sample, this clone was seen a few times. The J gene is TRBJ2-1, the V gene TRBV5-4, with TRBD2 matching 15 bases. This CDR3 has 16 amino acids. The junction had 4 bases not matched to a gene; V was cut back by 3 bases and J by 6 bases. In germline, CDR1 is SGHNT, CDR2 YYREEE (reference sequence). The CDR3, as DNA: TGTGCCAGCAGCTCTCCGGGACTAGCGGGAGGCAATGAGCAGTTCTTC. Its protein product is CASSSPGLAGGNEQFF.

The chain has TRBV19 and TRBJ2-5; tentatively, D is TRBD2 (5 bases). CDR3 length: 16 amino acids. Per the germline V gene, CDR1 is LNHDA and CDR2 is SQIVND (reference sequence). The V end was cut by 2 bases, the J end by 3 bases, with 16 bases between. CDR3 loop: CASSISGPSGKETQYF. In DNA, the CDR3 is TGTGCCAGTAGTATAAGCGGCCCCTCGGGCAAAGAGACCCAGTACTTC.

The chain employs TRBV30 and TRBJ2-3, with D perhaps matching TRBD2 (7 bases). There are 14 residues in the CDR3. V was pared by 4 bases and J by 6 bases, with 17 bases between. Germline CDR1 is GTSNPN and CDR2 is SVGIG (reference sequence). The CDR3 is CAWNLGGRGDTQYF. CDR3 nucleotides: TGTGCCTGGAACCTAGGGGGGAGGGGGGATACGCAGTATTTT.

V gene TRBV6-5 combines with J gene TRBJ2-1; 13 nucleotides align to TRBD2. CDR1 and CDR2 (germline): MNHEY, SVGAGI. The CDR3 totals 13 residues. V lost 8 bases, J lost 13 bases, and 8 bases stayed unmatched. The CDR3 is CASGQTSGGTQFF. DNA for the CDR3: TGTGCCAGCGGCCAGACTAGCGGGGGGACACAGTTCTTC.

This clone was seen once. The rearrangement uses TRBV7-2 and TRBJ2-1, with 10 bases that match TRBD2. This CDR3 is 15 amino acids long. The germline CDR1 and CDR2 sequences are SGHTA and FQGNSA. The J segment lost 6 bases and the V segment lost 5 bases, leaving 7 bases of the junction unmatched. CDR3 nucleotides: TGTGCCAGCAGCCCTCAGCGGGGGGGCGGCAATGAGCAGTTCTTC. Residues: CASSPQRGGGNEQFF.

This chain's CDR3 is CASSQLAGGEQYF. The CDR3 coding sequence is TGTGCCAGCAGCCAATTAGCGGGGGGCGAGCAGTACTTC. V and J are TRBV3-1 (or the pseudogene TRBV3-2) and TRBJ2-7, with 10 positions matching TRBD2. V gave up 2 bases and J gave up 6 bases; unmatched junction bases: 1. CDR1 and CDR2 (germline): LGHDT, YNNKEL (reference sequence). The CDR3 loop spans 13 amino acids.

The gene calls are TRBV7-3 and TRBJ2-5, with 7 bases that match TRBD2. The length of the CDR3 is 14 residues. With 0 bases clipped from V and 3 bases from J, the junction kept 1 base outside the gene matches. The germline V gene encodes CDR1 SGHTA and CDR2 FQGTGA. This CDR3 is CASSLTGGKETQYF. The CDR3 DNA is TGTGCCAGCAGCTTAACGGGAGGGAAAGAGACCCAGTACTTC.

The rearrangement links TRBV6-2 or TRBV6-3 to TRBJ1-4; no firm D call. The CDR3 extends over 12 amino acids. The V and J ends lost 5 bases and 10 bases respectively, with 11 bases between them. CDR1 is MNHEY, CDR2 SVGEGT, per germline. The CDR3 region has the DNA TGTGCCAGCAGTGCCCAGTTGGTAAAACTGTTTTTT. This codes for CASSAQLVKLFF.

The V call is TRBV19, the J call TRBJ2-7, with 11 bases lining up with TRBD1. The CDR3 contains 18 residues. V trimming: 8 bases; J trimming: 1 base; junction bases outside the gene matches: 16. The germline V gene encodes CDR1 LNHDA and CDR2 SQIVND (reference sequence). CDR3 protein: CASSARALDRGLSYEQYF. The CDR3 coding sequence is TGTGCCAGTTCCGCCCGGGCCTTGGACAGGGGGCTATCCTACGAGCAGTACTTC.

The chain is built from TRBV19 and TRBJ2-1; D may be TRBD1 (6 bases). This CDR3 has 14 amino acids. The germline V and J ends were trimmed by 3 bases and 3 bases, with 9 bases remaining between them. Germline V gene data show CDR1 as LNHDA and CDR2 as SQIVND (reference sequence). CDR3 DNA: TGTGCCAGTAGTATTGGGGGCTTCTACAATGAGCAGTTCTTC. This codes for CASSIGGFYNEQFF.

The rearrangement uses TRBV2 and TRBJ2-5, with 8 bases identical to TRBD2. CDR1 is SNHLY, CDR2 FYNNEI, per germline. This CDR3 spans 13 amino acids. Losses at the gene ends were 7 bases for V and 1 base for J; bases not matched to a gene: 2. CDR3 residues: CASMRGAQETQYF. CDR3 coding DNA: TGTGCCAGCATGCGGGGGGCCCAAGAGACCCAGTACTTC.

The chain recombines TRBV7-9 with TRBJ1-5; D not certain. CDR3 length equals 12 residues. V lost 3 bases and J 5 bases, leaving 5 bases between the germline ends. Germline-derived CDR1 and CDR2 are SEHNR and FQNEAQ (reference sequence). The DNA of the CDR3 is TGTGCCAGCAGCTTCCAGGATCAGCCCCAGCATTTT. Translation: CASSFQDQPQHF.

V usage is TRBV14 and J usage is TRBJ1-2; perhaps TRBD1 as D (5 bases). The CDR3 is made up of 15 amino acids. The V end was cut by 1 base, the J end by 8 bases, with 17 bases between. Germline-derived CDR1 and CDR2 are SGHDN and FVKESK. This chain's CDR3 is CASSQAGREVAGYTF. The CDR3 DNA reads as TGTGCCAGCAGCCAAGCCGGCAGGGAAGTTGCGGGCTACACCTTC. The full variable domain, completed using reference TRBV14 and TRBJ1-2, is EAGVTQFPSHSVIEKGQTVTLRCDPISGHDNLYWYRRVMGKEIKFLLHFVKESKQDESGMPNNRFLAERTGGTYSTLKVQPAELEDSGVYFCASSQAGREVAGYTFGSGTRLTVV.